Below, one TCR beta chain is given with its context. The sample belongs to a study of blood T cell repertoires in COVID-19. V gave up 3 bases and J gave up 5 bases, with 13 bases separating them. Looked up from germline, CDR1 is SGHTA and CDR2 is FQGNSA. The CDR3 has 14 amino acids. Method: immunoSEQ multiplex PCR; TCRdb's copy keeps in-frame clones and lacks some. The table has 280,000 or so clones, around 88% seen once. The TCR comes from a woman in her twenties or thirties who had recovered from COVID-19. The V call is TRBV7-2, the J call TRBJ1-2, with a tentative D call TRBD1 (6 bases). The sequencing input was peripheral blood. The CDR3 DNA follows: TGTGCCAGCAGCTTCGGGACAAAGAAGTATGGCTACACCTTC. It yields the protein CASSFGTKKYGYTF.